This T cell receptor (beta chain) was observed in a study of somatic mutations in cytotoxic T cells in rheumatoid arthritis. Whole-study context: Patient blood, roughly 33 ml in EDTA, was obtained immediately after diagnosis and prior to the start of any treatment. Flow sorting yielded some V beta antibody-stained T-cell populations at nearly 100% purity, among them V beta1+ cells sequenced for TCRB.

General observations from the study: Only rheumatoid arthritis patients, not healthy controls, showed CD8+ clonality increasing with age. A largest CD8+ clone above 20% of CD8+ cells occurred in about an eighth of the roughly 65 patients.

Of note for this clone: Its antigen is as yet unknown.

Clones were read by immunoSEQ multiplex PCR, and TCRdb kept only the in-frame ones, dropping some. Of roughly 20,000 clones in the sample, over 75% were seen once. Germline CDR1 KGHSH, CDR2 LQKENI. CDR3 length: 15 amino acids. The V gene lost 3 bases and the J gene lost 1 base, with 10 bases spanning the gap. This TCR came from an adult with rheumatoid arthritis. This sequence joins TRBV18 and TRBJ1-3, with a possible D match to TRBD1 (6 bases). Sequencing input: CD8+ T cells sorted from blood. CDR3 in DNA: TGTGCCAGCTCACCTGGGACAAATTCTGGAAACACCATATATTTT. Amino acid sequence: CASSPGTNSGNTIYF.